Listed below are T cell receptor beta chains from one sample, sequenced in a study of cytomegalovirus exposure and HLA in healthy donors. The repertoire was sequenced with immunoSEQ multiplex PCR; TCRdb's copy has only in-frame clones and lacks some. The sample has about 46,000 clones; the top ten hold roughly 0.99%. Material: PBMCs. The origin of the receptors is a woman aged 40 to 55 in good health and CMV-seronegative. Both conserved end residues are part of each CDR3. Each record gives: J gene, D gene, V gene, CDR3 protein, CDR3 DNA. A D gene is named only where the DNA matches it firmly.

>TRBJ1-1|TRBD1|TRBV29-1
CSVKQGIRNTEAFF
TGCAGCGTCAAACAGGGGATAAGGAACACTGAAGCTTTCTTT
>TRBJ2-7|-|TRBV18
CASSKATYEQYF
TGTGCCAGCTCCAAAGCTACCTACGAGCAGTACTTC
>TRBJ2-4|TRBD1|TRBV7-2
CASSFGTGDIQYF
TGTGCCAGCAGCTTCGGGACAGGGGACATTCAGTACTTC
>TRBJ2-7|-|TRBV6-5
CASSYAPGLLGHF
TGTGCCAGCAGTTATGCCCCGGGACTCCTAGGGCACTTC
>TRBJ2-7|-|TRBV29-1
CSVGGPSSYEQYF
TGCAGCGTCGGGGGGCCCAGCTCCTACGAGCAGTACTTC
>TRBJ2-7|-|TRBV18
CASSPDSNSYEQYF
TGTGCCAGCTCACCAGACAGCAACTCCTACGAGCAGTACTTC
>TRBJ2-7|-|TRBV6-1
CATGGNPGPYEQYF
TGTGCCACTGGGGGGAATCCGGGACCTTACGAGCAGTACTTC
>TRBJ2-7|-|TRBV30
CAWNEGSSTYEQYF
TGTGCCTGGAACGAAGGGAGTTCAACCTACGAGCAGTACTTC
>TRBJ1-1|-|TRBV19
CASSGGSNTEAFF
TGTGCCAGTAGCGGGGGGTCTAACACTGAAGCTTTCTTT
>TRBJ2-7|-|TRBV28
CASSSDSYEQYF
TGTGCCAGCAGCTCTGACAGCTACGAGCAGTACTTC
>TRBJ1-1|TRBD1|TRBV5-1
CASSLTGGGEAFF
TGCGCCAGCAGCTTGACAGGGGGGGGTGAAGCTTTCTTT
>TRBJ2-1|TRBD2|TRBV30
CAWSAMGTSFSYNEQFF
TGTGCCTGGAGTGCGATGGGGACTAGCTTTTCTTACAATGAGCAGTTCTTC
>TRBJ2-1|-|TRBV7-3
CASSLRGSGSSYNEQFF
TGTGCCAGCAGCTTAAGAGGAAGCGGGTCATCCTACAATGAGCAGTTCTTC
>TRBJ1-1|-|TRBV7-9
CASSFSPEVNTEAFF
TGTGCCAGCAGCTTTAGCCCGGAGGTGAACACTGAAGCTTTCTTT
>TRBJ1-1|-|TRBV18
CASSPLSVNTEAFF
TGTGCCAGCTCACCGCTATCGGTTAACACTGAAGCTTTCTTT
>TRBJ1-1|-|TRBV29-1
CSVDFPGVEDAFF
TGCAGCGTTGATTTCCCTGGGGTGGAGGATGCTTTCTTT
>TRBJ2-7|-|TRBV4-1
CASSVREGDYEQYF
TGCGCCAGCAGCGTTCGCGAAGGGGACTACGAGCAGTACTTC
>TRBJ2-5|-|TRBV7-3
CASSPAPRETQYF
TGTGCCAGCAGCCCCGCACCTCGGGAGACCCAGTACTTC
>TRBJ2-2|TRBD1|TRBV27
CASSLSPGGSGELFF
TGTGCCAGCAGTTTATCGCCAGGGGGCAGCGGGGAGCTGTTTTTT
>TRBJ2-5|TRBD1|TRBV7-3
CASSPGTGQETQYF
TGTGCCAGCAGCCCCGGGACAGGGCAAGAGACCCAGTACTTC
>TRBJ2-7|TRBD2|TRBV27
CASSPMTSGSSEQYF
TGTGCCAGCAGCCCGATGACTAGCGGGAGTTCCGAGCAGTACTTC
>TRBJ2-3|-|TRBV11-1
CASSPATSNPTDTQYF
TGTGCCAGCAGCCCTGCAACTAGCAACCCCACAGATACGCAGTATTTT
>TRBJ2-5|-|TRBV29-1
CSVGSSSGSGTQYF
TGCAGCGTTGGGTCGAGTAGCGGATCTGGGACCCAGTACTTC
>TRBJ2-4|-|TRBV5-4
CASSLESGTNIQYF
TGTGCCAGCAGCTTGGAATCGGGAACGAACATTCAGTACTTC
>TRBJ1-1|-|TRBV6-4
CASRTFDRRNTEAFF
TGTGCCAGCAGGACTTTTGACAGGAGGAACACTGAAGCTTTCTTT
>TRBJ2-7|TRBD2|TRBV19
CASTAGGAYEQYF
TGTGCCAGTACGGCGGGAGGGGCCTACGAGCAGTACTTC
>TRBJ1-2|-|TRBV5-1
CASSERTVHGYTF
TGCGCCAGCAGCGAGAGGACAGTGCATGGCTACACCTTC
>TRBJ2-5|TRBD1|TRBV11-1
CASSSQTGSRETQYF
TGTGCCAGCAGCTCACAGACAGGGTCGAGAGAGACCCAGTACTTC
>TRBJ2-7|TRBD2|TRBV29-1
CSGLGLEGYEQYF
TGCAGCGGGCTGGGACTAGAGGGGTACGAGCAGTACTTC
>TRBJ2-7|-|TRBV10-3
CAISEYIRGEQYF
TGTGCCATCAGTGAGTACATACGGGGCGAGCAGTACTTC
>TRBJ2-7|TRBD1|TRBV10-3
CATATRIDRGEQYF
TGTGCCACCGCTACCCGAATAGACAGGGGTGAGCAGTACTTC
>TRBJ1-2|-|TRBV5-4
CASSNRDTTLNYGYTF
TGTGCCAGCAGCAACCGGGACACCACCTTAAACTATGGCTACACCTTC
>TRBJ2-5|-|TRBV7-9
CASSFTGSEETQYF
TGTGCCAGCAGCTTTACAGGGAGTGAAGAGACCCAGTACTTC
>TRBJ1-2|TRBD1|TRBV18
CASSSAGTGAFGYTF
TGTGCCAGCTCATCAGCCGGGACAGGGGCTTTTGGCTACACCTTC
>TRBJ2-1|-|TRBV7-6
CASSLSNGGDLIGEQFF
TGTGCCAGCAGCTTAAGCAATGGTGGGGACTTAATAGGTGAGCAGTTCTTC
>TRBJ2-1|TRBD2|TRBV7-9
CASSSGPGLAGNNEQFF
TGTGCCAGCAGCTCCGGGCCGGGACTAGCGGGTAACAATGAGCAGTTCTTC
>TRBJ2-7|-|TRBV27
CASSLGSSNEQYF
TGTGCCAGCAGTCTCGGGTCCTCGAACGAGCAGTACTTC
>TRBJ2-1|-|TRBV6-5
CASRDWTVPEQFF
TGTGCCAGCAGGGATTGGACAGTCCCAGAGCAGTTCTTC
>TRBJ1-6|-|TRBV28
CASRIDRPLGGSPLHF
TGTGCCAGCAGGATTGACAGGCCCTTAGGGGGATCACCCCTCCACTTT
>TRBJ2-7|TRBD1|TRBV27
CASSAGQGPYEQYF
TGTGCCAGCAGTGCCGGACAGGGACCCTACGAGCAGTACTTC
>TRBJ1-5|-|TRBV9
CASSVGEHSNQPQHF
TGTGCCAGCAGTGTAGGGGAGCATAGCAATCAGCCCCAGCATTTT